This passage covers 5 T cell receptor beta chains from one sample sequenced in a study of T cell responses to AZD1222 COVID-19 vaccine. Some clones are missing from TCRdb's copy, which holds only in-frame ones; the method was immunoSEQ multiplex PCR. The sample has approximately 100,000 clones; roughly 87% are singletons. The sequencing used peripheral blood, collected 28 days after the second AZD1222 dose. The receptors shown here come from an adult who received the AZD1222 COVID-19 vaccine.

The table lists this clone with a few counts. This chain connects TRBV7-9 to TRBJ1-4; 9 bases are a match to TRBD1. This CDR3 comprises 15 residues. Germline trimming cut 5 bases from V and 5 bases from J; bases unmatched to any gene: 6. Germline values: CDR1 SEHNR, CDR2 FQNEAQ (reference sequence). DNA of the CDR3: TGTGCCAGCAGCCGACCGGGGACAGGGAATGAAAAACTGTTTTTT. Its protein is CASSRPGTGNEKLFF.

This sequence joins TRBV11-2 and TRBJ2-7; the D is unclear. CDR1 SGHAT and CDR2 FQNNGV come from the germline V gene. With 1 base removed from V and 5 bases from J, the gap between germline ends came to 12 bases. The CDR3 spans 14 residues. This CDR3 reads CASSLVPAGDEQYF. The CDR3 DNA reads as TGTGCCAGCAGCTTAGTCCCGGCCGGCGACGAGCAGTACTTC.

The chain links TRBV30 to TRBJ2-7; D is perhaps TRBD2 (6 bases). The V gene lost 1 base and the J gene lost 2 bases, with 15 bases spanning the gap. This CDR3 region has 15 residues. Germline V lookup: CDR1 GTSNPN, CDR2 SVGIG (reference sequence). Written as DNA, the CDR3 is TGTGCCTGGAGTGGCCCGGGGTTAGCGGCCTACGAGCAGTACTTC. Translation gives CAWSGPGLAAYEQYF.

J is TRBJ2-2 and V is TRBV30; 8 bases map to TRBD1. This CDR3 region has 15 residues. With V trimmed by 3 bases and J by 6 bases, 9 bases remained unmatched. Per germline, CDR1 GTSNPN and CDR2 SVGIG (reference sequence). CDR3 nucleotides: TGTGCCTGGAGCGGGGTGGACAGGGTAGCCGGGGAGCTGTTTTTT. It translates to CAWSGVDRVAGELFF. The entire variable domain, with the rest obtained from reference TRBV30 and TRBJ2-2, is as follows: SQTIHQWPATLVQPVGSPLSLECTVEGTSNPNLYWYRQAAGRGLQLLFYSVGIGQISSEVPQNLSASRPQDRQFILSSKKLLLSDSGFYLCAWSGVDRVAGELFFGEGSRLTVL.

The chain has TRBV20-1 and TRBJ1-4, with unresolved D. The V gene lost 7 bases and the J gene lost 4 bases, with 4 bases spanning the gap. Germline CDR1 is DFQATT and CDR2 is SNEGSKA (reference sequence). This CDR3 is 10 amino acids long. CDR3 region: CSVLNEKLFF. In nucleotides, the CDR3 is TGCAGTGTTCTTAATGAAAAACTGTTTTTT.